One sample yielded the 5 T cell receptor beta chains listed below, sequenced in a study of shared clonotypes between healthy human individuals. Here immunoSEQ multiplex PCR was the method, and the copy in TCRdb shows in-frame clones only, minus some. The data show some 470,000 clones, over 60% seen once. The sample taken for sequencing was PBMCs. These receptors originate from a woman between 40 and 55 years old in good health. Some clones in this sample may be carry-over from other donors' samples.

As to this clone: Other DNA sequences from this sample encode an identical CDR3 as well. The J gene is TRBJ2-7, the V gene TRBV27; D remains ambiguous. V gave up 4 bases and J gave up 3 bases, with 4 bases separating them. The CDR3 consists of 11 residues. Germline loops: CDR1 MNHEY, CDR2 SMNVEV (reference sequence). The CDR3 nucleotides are TGTGCCAGCAGTTCCAGCTACGAGCAGTACTTC. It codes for CASSSSYEQYF.

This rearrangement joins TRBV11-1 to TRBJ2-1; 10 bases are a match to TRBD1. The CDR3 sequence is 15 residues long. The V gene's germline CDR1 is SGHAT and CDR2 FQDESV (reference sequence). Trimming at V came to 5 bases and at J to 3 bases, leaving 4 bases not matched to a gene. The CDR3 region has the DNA TGTGCCAGCAGCCCCGGGACAGGGGACTACAATGAGCAGTTCTTC. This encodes CASSPGTGDYNEQFF.

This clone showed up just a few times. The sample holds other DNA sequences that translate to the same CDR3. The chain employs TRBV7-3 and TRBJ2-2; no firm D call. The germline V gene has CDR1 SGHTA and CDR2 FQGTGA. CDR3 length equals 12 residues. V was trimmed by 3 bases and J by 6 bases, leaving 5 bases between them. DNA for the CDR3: TGTGCCAGCAGCTTGTCTTCCGGGGAGCTGTTTTTT. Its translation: CASSLSSGELFF.

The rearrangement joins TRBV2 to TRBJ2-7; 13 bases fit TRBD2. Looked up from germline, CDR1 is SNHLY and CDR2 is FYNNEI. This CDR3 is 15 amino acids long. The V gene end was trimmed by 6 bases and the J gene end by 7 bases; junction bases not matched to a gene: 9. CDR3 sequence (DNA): TGTGCCAGCAGGGACGGACTAGCGGGAGTTTGGGAGCAGTACTTC. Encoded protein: CASRDGLAGVWEQYF.

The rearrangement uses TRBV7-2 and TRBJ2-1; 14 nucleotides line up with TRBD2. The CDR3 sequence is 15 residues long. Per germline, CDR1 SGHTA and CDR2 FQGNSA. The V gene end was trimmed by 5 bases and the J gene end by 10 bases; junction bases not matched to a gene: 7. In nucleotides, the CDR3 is TGTGCCAGCAGCACCGGGACTAGCGGGAGAAAAGAGCAGTTCTTC. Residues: CASSTGTSGRKEQFF.